The next 4 T cell receptor beta chains were all read from a single sample in a study of Ad26.COV2.S vaccination and SARS-CoV-2 variants. Treatment denoted: around 19 received Ad26.COV2.S at low or high dose, single or two shots; 5 received placebo; per-sample allocation not given. Sampling occurred on day 63 after the first vaccine or placebo injection. Clones were read by immunoSEQ multiplex PCR, and TCRdb kept only the in-frame ones, dropping some. This table has about 250,000 clones, about 83% appearing once. The sequencing here drew on peripheral blood, taken in a trial of Ad26.COV2.S vaccine versus placebo. The receptors shown here come from a person between 18 and 60 years old who received the Ad26.COV2.S COVID-19 vaccine or a placebo.

The chain employs TRBV10-3 and TRBJ2-3; the match to TRBD2 covers 11 bases. V lost 3 bases and J lost 0; bases outside the gene matches: 8. This CDR3 contains 18 residues. CDR1 is ENHRY and CDR2 is SYGVKD in the germline V gene. In nucleotides, the CDR3 is TGTGCCATCAGTGATCAGAGGGGACTAGCGGCAAGCACAGATACGCAGTATTTT. The encoded protein is CAISDQRGLAASTDTQYF.

This clone came up once. V usage is TRBV4-3 and J usage is TRBJ2-1; D could derive from TRBD1 or TRBD2 (5 bases each). V lost 0 bases to trimming and J lost 4 bases, with 7 bases between them. The CDR3 is made up of 14 amino acids. Germline lookup yields CDR1 LGHNA and CDR2 YSLEER. This chain's CDR3 is CASSQEGPYNEQFF. The CDR3 nucleotides read TGCGCCAGCAGCCAAGAGGGACCGTACAATGAGCAGTTCTTC.

The chain uses TRBV2 and TRBJ2-2; D not certain. CDR1 and CDR2 from the germline V gene are SNHLY and FYNNEI. This CDR3 contains 15 residues. V was pared by 7 bases and J by 0 bases, with 12 bases between. The CDR3 protein is CASTADNANTGELFF. In DNA form, the CDR3 reads TGTGCCAGCACCGCCGATAACGCGAACACCGGGGAGCTGTTTTTT.

V usage is TRBV6-5 and J usage is TRBJ2-1, with 12 nucleotides matching TRBD2. This CDR3 contains 15 residues. Looked up from germline, CDR1 is MNHEY and CDR2 is SVGAGI. V was clipped by 6 bases and J by 8 bases; unmatched bases: 8. In DNA, the CDR3 is TGTGCCAGCAGGCTGACTAGCGGGAGTTCGCATGAGCAGTTCTTC. The encoded protein is CASRLTSGSSHEQFF.